This entry is about one T cell receptor beta chain. Its specificity is not known. This specimen comes from a study of post-analysis software for immune sequencing data. Study at large: Courses of disease covered relapsing-remitting, secondary progressive and progressive-relapsing multiple sclerosis. Regarding the study as a whole: Comparison of patients with controls showed about 5 TRBV segments more frequent in patients, TRBV5-6, TRBV5-1 and TRBV20-1 among them. Versus controls, multiple sclerosis patients showed significantly lower diversity (normalized Chao1). By F measure, samples from a shared preparation batch strongly co-clustered.

The CDR3 totals 18 residues. Deletions cut 0 bases from V and 5 bases from J, with 21 bases between. Germline-derived CDR1 and CDR2 are MGHRA and YSYEKL. Each TCR beta cDNA library carried unique molecular identifiers. Starting from about 0.98 to 11 million T cells, the study yielded about 540,000 cDNA molecules. MiXCR, run by TCRdb on the PCR reads, gives a single entry per CDR3 protein. The sample lists about 820,000 distinct CDR3 sequences, roughly 58% seen once, with approximately 4.3% in the top ten. The receptor was derived from a girl under 18 with multiple sclerosis. Material for sequencing was blood. This sequence joins TRBV4-1 and TRBJ2-3, with D perhaps assigned TRBD1 or TRBD2 (5 bases each). CDR3 bases: TGCGCCAGCAGCCAAGAGGTCGGGGCAGCCAATGCCAAAGATACGCAGTATTTT. Translated: CASSQEVGAANAKDTQYF.